This TCR beta chain was captured in a study of cytomegalovirus exposure and HLA in healthy donors. This table comes from immunoSEQ multiplex PCR, and its TCRdb copy is limited to in-frame clones, with some not included. The data hold 120,000 or so clones, with around 96% observed a single time. The V segment lost 3 bases and the J segment 7 bases; nucleotides outside the gene matches: 5. From germline, CDR1 is MDHEN and CDR2 SYDVKM. The CDR3 covers 13 residues. Broader study findings: Some TCR beta chains (164 of them) were listed as cytomegalovirus-associated. Using the classifier, cytomegalovirus status was reportedly diagnosed with high specificity and sensitivity.

Regarding this clone: Antigen specificity is unknown.

The gene calls are TRBV28 and TRBJ1-2, with 7 bases identical to TRBD1. Sequencing used PBMCs. The source of this sequence is a man aged 18 to 29 in good health and CMV-seronegative. CDR3 region: CASSFEGAGGYTF. In DNA form, the CDR3 reads TGTGCCAGCAGTTTCGAGGGGGCTGGTGGCTACACCTTC.